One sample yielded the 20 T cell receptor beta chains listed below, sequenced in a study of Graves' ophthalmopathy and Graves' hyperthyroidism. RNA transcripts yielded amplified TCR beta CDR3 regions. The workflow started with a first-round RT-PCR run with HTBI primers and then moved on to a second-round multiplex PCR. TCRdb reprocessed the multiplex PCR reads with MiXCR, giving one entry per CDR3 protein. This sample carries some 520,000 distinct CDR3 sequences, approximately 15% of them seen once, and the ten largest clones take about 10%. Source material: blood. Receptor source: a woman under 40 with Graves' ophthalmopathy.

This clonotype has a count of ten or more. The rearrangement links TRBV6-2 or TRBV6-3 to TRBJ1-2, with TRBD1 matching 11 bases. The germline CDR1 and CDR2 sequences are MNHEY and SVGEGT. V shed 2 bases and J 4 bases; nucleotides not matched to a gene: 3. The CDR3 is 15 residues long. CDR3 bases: TGTGCCAGCAGTTACGGACAGGGGGCCGCCTATGGCTACACCTTC. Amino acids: CASSYGQGAAYGYTF.

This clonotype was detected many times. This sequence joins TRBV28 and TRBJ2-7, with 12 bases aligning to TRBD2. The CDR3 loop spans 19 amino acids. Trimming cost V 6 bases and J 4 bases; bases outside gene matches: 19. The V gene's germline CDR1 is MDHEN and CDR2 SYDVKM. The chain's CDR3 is CASRPNRGRASGRGYEQYF. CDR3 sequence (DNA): TGTGCCAGCAGACCAAACAGGGGGCGGGCTAGCGGGAGGGGATACGAGCAGTACTTC.

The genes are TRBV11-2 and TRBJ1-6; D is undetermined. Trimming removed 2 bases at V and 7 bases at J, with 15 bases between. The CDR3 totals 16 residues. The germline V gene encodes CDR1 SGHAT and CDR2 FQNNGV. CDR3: CASSLIRGRLNSPLHF. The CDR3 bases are TGTGCCAGCAGCTTAATTCGAGGACGGCTAAATTCACCCCTCCACTTT.

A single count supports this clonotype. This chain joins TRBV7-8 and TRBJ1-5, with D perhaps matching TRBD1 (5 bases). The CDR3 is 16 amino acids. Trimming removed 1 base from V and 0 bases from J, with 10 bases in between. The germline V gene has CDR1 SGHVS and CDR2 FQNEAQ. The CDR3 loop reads CASSLEGAYSNQPQHF. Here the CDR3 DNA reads TGTGCCAGCAGCTTAGAAGGGGCATATAGCAATCAGCCCCAGCATTTT.

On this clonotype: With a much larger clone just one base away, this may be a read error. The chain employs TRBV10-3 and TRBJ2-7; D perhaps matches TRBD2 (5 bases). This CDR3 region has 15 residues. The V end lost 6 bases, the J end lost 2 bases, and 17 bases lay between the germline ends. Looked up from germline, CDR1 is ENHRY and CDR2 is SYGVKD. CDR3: CAIRKGLLLTYEQYF. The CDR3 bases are TGTGCCATCAGGAAAGGACTGTTATTAACCTACGAGCAGTACTTC.

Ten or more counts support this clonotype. CDR3 nucleotide sequence: TGTGCCATCAGTGGGAAGCGGGAGCAGGAGCAGTACTTC. It yields the protein CAISGKREQEQYF. V and J are TRBV10-3 and TRBJ2-7, with TRBD2 matching over 8 bases. Looked up from germline, CDR1 is ENHRY and CDR2 is SYGVKD. The CDR3 sequence is 13 residues long. After removal of 4 bases from V and 7 bases from J, the junction contained 6 bases not matched to a gene.

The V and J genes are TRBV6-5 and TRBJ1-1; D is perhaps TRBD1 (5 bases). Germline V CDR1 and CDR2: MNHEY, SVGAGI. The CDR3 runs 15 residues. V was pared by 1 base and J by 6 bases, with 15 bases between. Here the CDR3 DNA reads TGTGCCAGCAGTTACTTTGCCAGGGAGGTCCCTGAAGCTTTCTTT. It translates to CASSYFAREVPEAFF.

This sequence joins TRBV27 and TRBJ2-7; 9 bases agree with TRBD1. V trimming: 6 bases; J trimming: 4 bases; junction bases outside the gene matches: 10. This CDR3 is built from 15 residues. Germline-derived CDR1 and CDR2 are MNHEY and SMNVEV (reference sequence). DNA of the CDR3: TGTGCCAGCAGGGGGATGGGACAGGGCAAATACGAGCAGTACTTC. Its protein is CASRGMGQGKYEQYF.

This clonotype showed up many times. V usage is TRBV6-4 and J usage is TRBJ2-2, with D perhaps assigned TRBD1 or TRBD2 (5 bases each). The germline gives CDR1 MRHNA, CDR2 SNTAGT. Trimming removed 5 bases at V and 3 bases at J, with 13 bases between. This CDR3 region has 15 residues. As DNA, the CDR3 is TGTGCCAGCAGTAGCACCAGGGAGCACACCGGGGAGCTGTTTTTT. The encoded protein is CASSSTREHTGELFF.

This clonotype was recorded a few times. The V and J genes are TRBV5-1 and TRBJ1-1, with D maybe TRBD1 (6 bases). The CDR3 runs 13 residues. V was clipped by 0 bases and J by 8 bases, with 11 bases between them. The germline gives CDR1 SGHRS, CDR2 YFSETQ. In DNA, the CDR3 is TGCGCCAGCAGCTTGGGACAGGAGACCGAAGCTTTCTTT. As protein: CASSLGQETEAFF.

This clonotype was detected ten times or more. The CDR3 nucleotides read TGTGCCAGCAGCTTAGGTCGGTTCTACGAGCAGTACTTC. It is translated as CASSLGRFYEQYF. This chain joins TRBV11-2 and TRBJ2-7, with D unresolved. Germline assignment: CDR1 SGHAT and CDR2 FQNNGV. The CDR3 has 13 residues. V lost 1 base to trimming and J lost 3 bases, with 7 bases between them.

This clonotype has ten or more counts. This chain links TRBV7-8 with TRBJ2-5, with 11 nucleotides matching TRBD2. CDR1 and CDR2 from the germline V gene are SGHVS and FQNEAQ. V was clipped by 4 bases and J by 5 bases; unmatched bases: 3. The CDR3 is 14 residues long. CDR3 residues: CASSSTSGSETQYF. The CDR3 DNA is TGTGCCAGCAGCTCTACTAGCGGGAGCGAGACCCAGTACTTC.

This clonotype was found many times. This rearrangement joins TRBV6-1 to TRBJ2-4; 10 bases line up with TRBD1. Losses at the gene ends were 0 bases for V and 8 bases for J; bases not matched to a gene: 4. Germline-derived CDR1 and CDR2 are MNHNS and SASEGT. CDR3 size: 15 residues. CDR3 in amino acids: CASSEAGTGAHIQYF. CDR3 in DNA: TGTGCCAGCAGTGAAGCGGGGACAGGGGCCCACATTCAGTACTTC.

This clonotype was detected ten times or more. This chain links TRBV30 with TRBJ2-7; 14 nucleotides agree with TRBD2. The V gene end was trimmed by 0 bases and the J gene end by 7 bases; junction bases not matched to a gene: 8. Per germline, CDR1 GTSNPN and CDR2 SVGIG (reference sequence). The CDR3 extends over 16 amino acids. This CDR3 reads CAWSVWGLAGVREQYF. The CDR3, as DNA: TGTGCCTGGAGTGTATGGGGACTAGCGGGAGTTCGGGAGCAGTACTTC.

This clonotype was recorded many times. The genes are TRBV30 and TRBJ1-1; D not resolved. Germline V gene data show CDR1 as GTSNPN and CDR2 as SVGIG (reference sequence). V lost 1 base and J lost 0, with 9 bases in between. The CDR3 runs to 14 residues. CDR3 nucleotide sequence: TGTGCCTGGAGTGCAGGACGGATGAACACTGAAGCTTTCTTT. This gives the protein CAWSAGRMNTEAFF. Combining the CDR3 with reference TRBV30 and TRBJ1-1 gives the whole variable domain SQTIHQWPATLVQPVGSPLSLECTVEGTSNPNLYWYRQAAGRGLQLLFYSVGIGQISSEVPQNLSASRPQDRQFILSSKKLLLSDSGFYLCAWSAGRMNTEAFFGQGTRLTVV.

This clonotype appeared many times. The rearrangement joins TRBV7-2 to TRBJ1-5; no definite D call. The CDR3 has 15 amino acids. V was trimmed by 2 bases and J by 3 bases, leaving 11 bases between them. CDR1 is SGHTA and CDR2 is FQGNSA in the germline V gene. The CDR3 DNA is TGTGCCAGCAGCTTAACGGGGATTGCCAATCAGCCCCAGCATTTT. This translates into CASSLTGIANQPQHF.

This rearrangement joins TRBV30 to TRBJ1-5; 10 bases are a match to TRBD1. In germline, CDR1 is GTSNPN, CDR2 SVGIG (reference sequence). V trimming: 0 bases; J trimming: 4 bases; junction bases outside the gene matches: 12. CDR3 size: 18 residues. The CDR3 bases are TGTGCCTGGAGTGTTCCGGGACAGGGGCTAAGGGTTAATCAGCCCCAGCATTTT. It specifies CAWSVPGQGLRVNQPQHF.

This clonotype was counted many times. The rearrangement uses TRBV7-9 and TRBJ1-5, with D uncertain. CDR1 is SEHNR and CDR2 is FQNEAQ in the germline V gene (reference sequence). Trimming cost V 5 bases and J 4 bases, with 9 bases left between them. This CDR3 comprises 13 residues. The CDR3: CASSPDLNQPQHF. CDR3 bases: TGTGCCAGCAGCCCGGACCTAAATCAGCCCCAGCATTTT.

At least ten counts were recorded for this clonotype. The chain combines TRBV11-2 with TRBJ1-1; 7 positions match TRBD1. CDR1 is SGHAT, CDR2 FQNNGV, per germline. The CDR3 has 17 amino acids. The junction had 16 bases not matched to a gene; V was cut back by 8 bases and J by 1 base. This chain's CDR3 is CASQTGLGGTRNTEAFF. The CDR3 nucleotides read TGTGCCAGCCAAACAGGACTAGGGGGCACGAGGAACACTGAAGCTTTCTTT.

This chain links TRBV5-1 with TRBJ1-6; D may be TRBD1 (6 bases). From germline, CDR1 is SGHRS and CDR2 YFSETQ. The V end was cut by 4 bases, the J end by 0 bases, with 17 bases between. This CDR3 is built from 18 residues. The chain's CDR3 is CASSAGPDRSSYNSPLHF. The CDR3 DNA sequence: TGCGCCAGCAGCGCGGGCCCGGACAGAAGCTCCTATAATTCACCCCTCCACTTT.